This T cell receptor beta chain was recorded in a study of T cells after yellow fever vaccination. Study context: Preparation of the low-cell-number fractions used SMART-Seq v4 Ultra Low Input. General study points: The secondary response peaked faster, at day 5 versus 15, but was weaker. High-abundance clonotypes from the bulk population could contaminate FACS-sorted repertoires. In post-booster samples, most primary-vaccination clones reappeared (about 95% CD4, about 91% CD8).

TCRdb fed the 5' RACE reads into MiXCR, producing one record per CDR3 protein. This table has more than 95,000 distinct CDR3 sequences, about 6.8% appearing once. V lost 3 bases to trimming and J lost 4 bases; unmatched junction nucleotides: 3. The CDR3 covers 15 residues. Germline V lookup: CDR1 SGHRS, CDR2 YFSETQ. This clonotype was seen ten or more times. Its antigen is undetermined. The clonotype comes from a man in his late teens or twenties who received the YFV17D yellow fever vaccine. This chain uses TRBV5-1 with TRBJ2-2, with TRBD1 identical over 10 bases. The sample consisted of CD4+ T cells sorted from PBMCs, taken around 45 days after the first yellow fever vaccination. The CDR3 spells CASSSDRGPTGELFF. The CDR3 coding sequence is TGCGCCAGCAGCTCCGACAGGGGGCCCACCGGGGAGCTGTTTTTT.